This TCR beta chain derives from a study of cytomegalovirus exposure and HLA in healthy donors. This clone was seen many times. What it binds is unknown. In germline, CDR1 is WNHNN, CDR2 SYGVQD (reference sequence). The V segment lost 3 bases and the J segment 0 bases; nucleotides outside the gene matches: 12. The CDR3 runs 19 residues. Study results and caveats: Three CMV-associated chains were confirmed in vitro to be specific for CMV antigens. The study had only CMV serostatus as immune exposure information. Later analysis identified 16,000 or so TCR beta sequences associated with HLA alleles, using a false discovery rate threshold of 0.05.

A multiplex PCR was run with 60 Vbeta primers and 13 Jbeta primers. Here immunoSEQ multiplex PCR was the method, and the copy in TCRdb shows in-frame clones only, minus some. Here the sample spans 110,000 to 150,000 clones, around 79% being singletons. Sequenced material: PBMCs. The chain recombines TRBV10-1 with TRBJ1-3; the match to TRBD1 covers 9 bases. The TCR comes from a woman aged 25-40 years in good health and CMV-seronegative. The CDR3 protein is CASSDGTGTSTSSGNTIYF. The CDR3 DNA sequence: TGCGCCAGCAGTGACGGGACAGGGACCTCCACCAGCTCTGGAAACACCATATATTTT.